The entry below gives a single T cell receptor beta chain sequence along with its context. This clonotype was observed a handful of times. Its antigen is still unknown. It has no much larger one-base neighbor in the sample; base qualities were not kept. CDR3 length: 16 amino acids, cysteine to phenylalanine. Just CDR3 DNA is preserved here, 48 bases in frame from base 1. The junction shows trimming of 4 bases on V and 0 bases on J, and the gene matches do not reach 6 bases of it. The germline V gene (reference sequence) yields SGHKS for CDR1 and YYEKEE for CDR2. The data are from a study of human T cells and chemical hapten exposure (dated by TCRdb to the early 2020s). Notes on the research overall: For sensitization, 2% DPC in acetone was applied to an approximately 2 cm by approximately 2 cm area of upper inner arm skin. Alopecia areata with under or over 50% scalp involvement, alopecia totalis and alopecia universalis were represented in the patient cohort, which was mostly female. Libraries were pooled for sequencing, and per-sample TCR yields varied mainly because of small differences in library volumes within the pool. Patient blood was sampled pre-sensitization (week 0) and at 2, 6 and about 24 weeks after DPC sensitization. Patch testing on the upper back used Finn chambers containing 0.01% DPC, with scoring done after 6 days according to International Contact Dermatitis Research Group standards. Roughly 30 alopecia patients provided blood for TCR sequencing at one to four time points (pre-sensitization, 2, 6 and 24 weeks). Weekly therapeutic DPC doses were additionally applied to the scalp of patients throughout the roughly 24-week study period. Peripheral blood TCR repertoire changes were tracked in vivo in alopecia patients during primary and secondary sensitization to the hapten diphenylcyclopropenone (DPC).

To prepare the library, RACE was applied. Instrument used: NextSeq 500. Library preparation attached unique molecular identifiers to individual cDNA molecules for quantitative, reproducible TCR counting. Each blood RNA sample was used to sequence both TCR alpha and TCR beta chains. Per the source publication's procedure: Samples had a median of around 92,000 TCRs, with a range from roughly 23,224 to 700,000. The Decombinator software suite was used to annotate V, J and CDR3 in the TCR reads. To make PS versus PT1 abundance plots, every sample was subsampled to the same number of TCRs (28,000). TCRs were defined as expanded if absent before sensitization and observed at least eight times at the 2-week time point. TCRdb cleaned the public reads at Q25 with fastp, built clones with MiXCR and kept in-frame beta chains. Records with the same CDR3 protein are collapsed into one entry carrying the most frequent genes and DNA. V and J calls and clone size were set by TCRdb, not the authors. The sample records approximately 92,000 distinct CDR3 sequences, about an eighth of which are singletons. 3% to 4% of the sample belongs to the ten largest clones.

Findings and caveats that apply to the study as a whole: Repeated subsampling changed both the strength of the expansion versus patch-test correlation and the threshold at which the correlation became significant. Because every patient had alopecia, a presumed autoimmune disease, the patients' immune response might differ from that of healthy individuals. Expanded TCRs formed significantly more large CDR3 similarity clusters than pre-sensitization or healthy control sets, consistent with antigen-driven responses. The number of PT1 expanded TCRs positively correlated with patch test score, significant at thresholds 8, 16 and 32 but not 4. The number of TCRs above 1 in 1000 frequency did not change with DPC sensitization; there was no evidence of global repertoire structure alterations.

This sample's time point label indicates: patch test 2, 6 weeks after DPC sensitization. What this sample's treatment or condition label stands for: therapeutic diphenylcyclopropenone sensitization with weekly scalp DPC. At every patch-test visit, the blood draw took place before the patch test was put on. Patients were considered eligible if aged 18 to 70, diagnosed with alopecia and deemed suitable for DPC therapy, and patients were excluded if pregnant. Unfractionated whole blood was collected in Tempus Blood RNA tubes, and total RNA was extracted from that blood. This specimen was whole blood, taken in connection with sensitization to the hapten diphenylcyclopropenone (DPC). This receptor was identified in a woman between 40 and 50 years old with alopecia areata. Some clones in this sample may be carry-over from other donors' samples. The V gene is TRBV5-5 and the J gene is TRBJ1-5; the central 8 bases match TRBD1. In nucleotide form, the sequence is TGTGCCAGCAGCGGACAGGGACCTAATAGCAATCAGCCCCAGCATTTT. Protein translation: CASSGQGPNSNQPQHF. The full variable domain, with segments outside the CDR3 supplied by the reference TRBV5-5 and TRBJ1-5 proteins, appears as DAGVTQSPTHLIKTRGQQVTLRCSPISGHKSVSWYQQVLGQGPQFIFQYYEKEERGRGNFPDRFSARQFPNYSSELNVNALLLGDSALYLCASSGQGPNSNQPQHFGDGTRLSIL.